This T cell receptor (beta chain) is drawn from a study of blood T cells in healthy people across ages. Findings and caveats of the study: No one knew whether donors had CMV, which possibly confounded expanded clonotype changes. More naive CD4+ cells and higher diversity were found in long-lived than in aged donors.

It was with a sample-barcoded 5' primer and a J-beta primer mix that a second PCR of roughly 7 to 11 cycles was run. MiXCR was run by TCRdb on the 5' RACE reads, yielding one entry per CDR3 protein. The top ten clones hold 7% to 9.5% of a sample with fewer than 1.5 million distinct CDR3 sequences, roughly 40% of them seen once. Donation came from healthy Caucasian individuals in Russia who were aged roughly 6 to 95. The ends were cut back, 4 bases at V and 4 bases at J, with 12 bases in the middle. The CDR3 extends over 13 amino acids. The germline V gene has CDR1 SGHRS and CDR2 YFSETQ. This clonotype was detected only a few times. Its cognate antigen is unknown.

The clonotype originates from a woman aged 18-29 years in good health. The specimen was blood. V and J are TRBV5-1 and TRBJ2-7, with a tentative D call TRBD2 (5 bases). The CDR3 DNA sequence: TGCGCCAGCAGCGAGGGAATACCATACGAGCAGTACTTC. Its translation: CASSEGIPYEQYF.